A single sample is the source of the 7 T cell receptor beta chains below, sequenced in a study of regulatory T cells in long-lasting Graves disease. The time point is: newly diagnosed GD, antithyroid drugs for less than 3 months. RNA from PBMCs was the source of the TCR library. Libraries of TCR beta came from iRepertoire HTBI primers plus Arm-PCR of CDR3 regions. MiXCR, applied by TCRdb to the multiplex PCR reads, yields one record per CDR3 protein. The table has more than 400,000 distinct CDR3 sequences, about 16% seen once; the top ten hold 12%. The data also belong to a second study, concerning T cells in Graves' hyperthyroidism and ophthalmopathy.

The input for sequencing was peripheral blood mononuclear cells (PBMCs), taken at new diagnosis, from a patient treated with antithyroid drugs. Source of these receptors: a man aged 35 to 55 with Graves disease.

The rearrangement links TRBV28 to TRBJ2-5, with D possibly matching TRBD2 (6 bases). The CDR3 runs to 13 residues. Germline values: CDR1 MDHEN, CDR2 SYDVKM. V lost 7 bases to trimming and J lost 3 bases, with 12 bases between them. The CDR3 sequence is CASNPGEKETQYF. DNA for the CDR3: TGTGCCAGCAATCCGGGGGAAAAAGAGACCCAGTACTTC.

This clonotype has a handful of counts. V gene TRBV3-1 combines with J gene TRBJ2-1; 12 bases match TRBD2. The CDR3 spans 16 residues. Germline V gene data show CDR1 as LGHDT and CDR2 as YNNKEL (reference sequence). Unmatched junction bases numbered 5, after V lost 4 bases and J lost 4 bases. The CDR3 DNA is TGTGCCAGCAGCCTCTCGGGACTAGCGGGTTACAATGAGCAGTTCTTC. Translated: CASSLSGLAGYNEQFF.

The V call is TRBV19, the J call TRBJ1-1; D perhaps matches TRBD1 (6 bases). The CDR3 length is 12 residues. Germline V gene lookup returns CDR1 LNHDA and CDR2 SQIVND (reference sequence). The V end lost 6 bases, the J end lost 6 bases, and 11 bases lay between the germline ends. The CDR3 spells CASSQGFAEAFF. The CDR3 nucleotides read TGTGCCAGTAGCCAGGGGTTCGCTGAAGCTTTCTTT.

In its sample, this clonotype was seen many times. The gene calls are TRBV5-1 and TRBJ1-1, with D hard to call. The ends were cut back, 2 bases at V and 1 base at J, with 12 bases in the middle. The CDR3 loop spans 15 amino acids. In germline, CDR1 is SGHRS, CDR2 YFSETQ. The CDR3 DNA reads TGCGCCAGCAGCTTCTCTCTTTCGTCGAACACTGAAGCTTTCTTT. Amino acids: CASSFSLSSNTEAFF.

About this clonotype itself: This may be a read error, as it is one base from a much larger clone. CDR3 loop: CASTKTRRGTDTQYF. CDR3 nucleotide sequence: TGTGCCAGCACAAAGACGAGACGGGGCACAGATACGCAGTATTTT. The genes are TRBV2 and TRBJ2-3; D gene unclear. V lost 7 bases to trimming and J lost 1 base, with 15 bases between them. The CDR3 runs to 15 residues. Germline V gene sequence: CDR1 SNHLY, CDR2 FYNNEI.

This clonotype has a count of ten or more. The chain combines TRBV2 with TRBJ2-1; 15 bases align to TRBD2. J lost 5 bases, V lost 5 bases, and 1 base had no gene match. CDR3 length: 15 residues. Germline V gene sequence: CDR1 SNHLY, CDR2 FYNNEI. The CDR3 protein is CASSWTSGRDNEQFF. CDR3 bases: TGTGCCAGCAGTTGGACTAGCGGGAGGGACAATGAGCAGTTCTTC.

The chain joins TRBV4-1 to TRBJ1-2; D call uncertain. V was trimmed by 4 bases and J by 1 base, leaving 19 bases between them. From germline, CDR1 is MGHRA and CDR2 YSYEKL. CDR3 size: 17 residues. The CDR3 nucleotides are TGCGCCAGCAGCCCCCGAGCAGTGGCAGGTGATAACTATGGCTACACCTTC. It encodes CASSPRAVAGDNYGYTF.